The source of this T cell receptor beta chain is a study of T-cell reconstitution after alpha-beta-depleted transplantation in children. Notes on the study in general: Diversity of TCRbeta at day 60 was high in some patients, arising from surviving recipient T cells and thymic progenitors.

Molecular barcoding with unique molecular identifiers was used for the TCRbeta library. Via MiXCR, TCRdb re-called the PCR reads, giving one row per CDR3 protein. The profile covers approximately 500,000 distinct CDR3 sequences, with 10% appearing a single time and approximately 2% taken by the ten largest. Note on this clonotype: Its antigen remains unknown.

The sequence was obtained from a child aged 2-15 years with inherited bone marrow failure, due to receive a stem cell transplant. The specimen comprised PBMCs, sampled before TCRalphabeta/CD19-depleted stem cell transplant.

CDR3 sequence: CASSFRPHPSYEQYF. CDR3 nucleotide sequence: TGTGCCAGCAGTTTTAGACCGCACCCCTCCTACGAGCAGTACTTC. The rearrangement uses TRBV12-3 or TRBV12-4 and TRBJ2-7; D is unresolved. V lost 3 bases and J lost 0, with 12 bases in between. The CDR3 runs 15 residues.